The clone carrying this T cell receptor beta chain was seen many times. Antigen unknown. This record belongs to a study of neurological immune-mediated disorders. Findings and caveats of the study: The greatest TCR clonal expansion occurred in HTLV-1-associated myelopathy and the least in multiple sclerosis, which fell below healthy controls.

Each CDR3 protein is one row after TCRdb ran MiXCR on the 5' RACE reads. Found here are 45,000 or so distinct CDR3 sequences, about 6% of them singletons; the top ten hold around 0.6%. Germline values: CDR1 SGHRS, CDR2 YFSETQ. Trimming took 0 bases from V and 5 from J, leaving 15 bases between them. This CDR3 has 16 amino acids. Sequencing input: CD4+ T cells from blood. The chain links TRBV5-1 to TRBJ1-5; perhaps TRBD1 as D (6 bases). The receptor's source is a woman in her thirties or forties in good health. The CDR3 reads CASSLEPTGNHQPQHF. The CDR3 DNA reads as TGCGCCAGCAGCTTGGAACCGACAGGCAATCATCAGCCCCAGCATTTT.